This note documents a single T cell receptor beta chain sequence. The antigen is unknown. The CDR3 length is 15 residues. V was shortened by 5 bases and J by 4 bases, with 17 bases between the two germline ends. Germline V gives CDR1 SGHAT, CDR2 FQNNGV. The sample comes from a study of beta chain features in type 1 diabetes. Overall study context: The patient and healthy donor groups were comparable for age, gender and cell yields.

Study-wide points: PCR might show a preference for shorter templates, equally across patients and controls.

The whole isolated RNA underwent reverse transcription, so sequencing captured expressed TCRB transcripts. Repertoires were generated with immunoSEQ multiplex PCR, while TCRdb's copy carries only in-frame clones and drops some. This sample has about 150,000 clones, with 7.5% to 10% found just once. J is TRBJ1-2 and V is TRBV11-2; TRBD1 is a possible D gene (6 bases). This TCR came from a woman aged 18-29 years in good health. Input material: central memory CD4+ T cells from blood. The CDR3 loop reads CASSERQGLTYGYTF. The CDR3 DNA sequence: TGTGCCAGCAGCGAACGGCAGGGGCTAACCTATGGCTACACCTTC.